The subject of this entry is one TCR beta chain. Its antigen is not yet known. It has no much larger one-base neighbor in the sample; base qualities were not kept. This entry belongs to a study of cytomegalovirus exposure and HLA in healthy donors (dated by TCRdb to about 2017). Background for the entire study: An earlier analysis of roughly 610 of the donors reported roughly 300 Gb of sequence data and some 110 million unique TCR beta sequences obtained from around 170 million T cells. Approximately 300 gigabases of sequencing data and 78 million or so unique TCR sequences were included in an early release covering 500 to 750 HLA-typed donors. Of the approximately 400 genotyped donors, 65% to 90% were placed in the genetic ancestry cluster associated with self-reported Caucasian donors. The study aimed to test whether signatures of past pathogen exposure could be identified by cataloging public T cell receptors. The study used immunosequencing to profile the T cell repertoires of 666 subjects and linked those repertoires to cytomegalovirus serostatus. In addition to the first cohort of 666 subjects, a separate validation cohort of approximately 110 different subjects was used. To predict cytomegalovirus infection status, the study brought together high-throughput TCR immunosequencing, statistical association of individual TCRs with disease status, and machine learning. A later analysis re-analyzed previously published TCR beta repertoires from roughly 690 donors and added high-resolution HLA genotyping to study TCR occurrence patterns. Rather than drawing on any new phenotypic data, the later analysis identified candidate immune exposures from TCR beta sequences and the way those sequences occurred across donors. To decide whether each TCR beta V gene segment behaved as functional or pseudogenic, an earlier analysis of several hundred of the donors relied on high-throughput TCR beta sequencing. Donor age, sex, ethnicity and CMV serostatus were compiled alongside the repertoire data. A later genetic analysis took genome-wide SNP genotypes for about 55% of the roughly 670 donors and used that subset as a discovery cohort. All discovery cohort repertoires had been generated on a single sequencing platform. Both class I and class II loci were covered by HLA typing, at four-digit resolution. The number of typed donors differed by locus: roughly 629-640 for A, B, C, DRB1 and DQB1; approximately 520 for DQA1; some 610 for DPA1; and roughly 470 for DPB1. Roughly 5 DR-DQ haplotypes were handled as single units for association and clustering, since linkage in the cohort was strong. Among some 400 genotyped donors of the cohort, an average of approximately 240,000 unique TCR beta nucleotide sequences were sequenced per donor, roughly 20% of them non-productive. Results the study describes overall, beyond this receptor: A later analysis associated about 17,000 TCR beta sequences with specific HLA alleles at a false discovery rate of 0.05. Because some donors lacked HLA typing at each locus, the association tests relied only on the typed subset. Correlated functional status among segregating V segments might reflect linkage disequilibrium, but an unknown experimental factor could not be ruled out. Because counts were too low, about 18 rarely observed V segments, including chromosome 9 orphons, were excluded from the earlier analysis of 587 of the donors. A further reported finding was that TCR beta sequences accurately predicted the HLA-A and HLA-B alleles for most subjects in the first cohort. Sequencing depth was assumed to be roughly uniform across donors in the presence/absence analyses, though that assumption may not hold. In vitro tests confirmed that a few of the cytomegalovirus-associated TCR beta chains recognize cytomegalovirus antigens. The authors suggested that the approach could potentially be extended to other disease states and immunological phenotypes. For the cohort, immune exposure information was limited to CMV serostatus. Compared with the roughly 700-donor mean, donors in an Asian-associated ancestry cluster had fewer N-insertions in productive TCRs, according to a later genetic analysis. This cohort had only TCR beta chains sequenced, and the lack of alpha or paired-chain data limited which features could be detected. While some public TCRs were present in many individuals, most TCR sequences turned up only very rarely across donors. V-gene and J-gene trimming of TCR beta chains was associated with a missense DCLRE1C variant in a later genetic analysis, and the association was replicated in an independent cohort. In a later analysis, HLA-associated TCR beta chains were found to be more clonally expanded and to have lower generation probabilities than equally common non-associated chains. The study gave a list of roughly 150 TCR beta chains associated with cytomegalovirus. In a later analysis, most CMV-associated TCR beta chains were found to appear HLA-restricted, with HLA associations seemingly driven largely by CMV exposure. An earlier analysis of approximately 600 of the donors showed that most TCR beta V segments appeared in productive rearrangements either about 90% or about 30% of the time, which broadly matched IMGT annotations. A later analysis found that TCR association rates varied across HLA loci, with DRB1 alleles showing the most associated TCRs and HLA-C alleles the fewest. A cluster of highly shared sequence variants was judged likely to represent a technical artifact of the sequencing pipeline. In both the original and validation cohorts, the classifier was reported to diagnose cytomegalovirus status with high specificity and sensitivity. When HLA alleles, especially DR and DQ, strongly co-occurred, attributing TCR associations to individual alleles was difficult. A later analysis reported that several top co-occurrence clusters appeared linked to parvovirus B19, influenza, CMV and Epstein-Barr virus.

The cohort was made up of around 720 healthy bone marrow donors. Cohort members were all nominally healthy when sampled, although unrecorded immune exposures were likely present. The donor tested CMV seropositive and was one of the 289 seropositive cohort members. Every donor gave a peripheral blood sample, and the peripheral blood mononuclear cells from that sample were used for TCR beta sequencing. The Qiagen DNeasy Blood Extraction Kit was used to extract genomic DNA from the blood cell samples. Libraries were built with the immunoSEQ multiplex PCR assay. A mixture of 60 forward primers for TCR Vbeta segments and 13 reverse primers for TCR Jbeta segments was used in the multiplex PCR. A multiplex PCR assay on genomic DNA amplified the CDR3 region of rearranged TCR beta genes. On the Illumina HiSeq System, the amplified TCR beta libraries were sequenced as 87-base-pair reads. As for the authors' bioinformatics: A later analysis counted some 80 million unique TCR beta chains across the 500 to 850 repertoires, and around 12 million of these chains were shared by at least two donors. To remove PCR and sequencing errors, raw reads were error-corrected and collapsed into unique sequences using a nearest-neighbor algorithm that merged closely related sequences. V, D and J gene segments were assigned by aligning CDR3 sequences to IMGT reference sequences. Each retained sequence needed at least a six-nucleotide match to both a V gene segment and a J gene segment. A rearrangement was called productive if the CDR3 had no stop codons and remained in frame with V and J, and every other rearrangement was called non-productive. CDR3 was defined according to IMGT convention as the region running from the second conserved V-encoded cysteine to the conserved J-encoded phenylalanine. The earlier analysis of around 640 of the donors excluded sequences that lacked an unambiguous match to a single V gene segment. An earlier analysis of a few hundred of the donors classified V segments as functional when productive rearrangements were above 56.7% and as segregating when the standard deviation between donors was above 5%. A statistical classification framework was built to diagnose cytomegalovirus status from the catalog of TCR beta chain sequences. In a later analysis, V and J genes were assigned by comparing TCR nucleotide sequences against IMGT/GENE-DB human TR gene sequences. In a later analysis, CDR3 sequences and most-parsimonious VDJ recombination scenarios were assigned using the TCRdist pipeline. In a later analysis, each TCR beta chain was defined by its CDR3 amino acid sequence together with its V-gene family, and reads lacking a unique V-gene family were excluded. A later analysis removed 550 to 650 highly shared, low-generation-probability nucleotide sequences to deal with suspected cross-contamination and a sequencing artifact. A later analysis calculated a clonal expansion index for each public chain from normalized within-repertoire ranks of inferred template counts. In a later analysis, generation probabilities were computed using a VDJ recombination model fitted to out-of-frame rearrangements, and the results were checked against IGoR. Hypergeometric tests were used in a later analysis to score TCR-TCR, TCR-HLA and TCR-CMV co-occurrence, with a repertoire-size bias correction applied to the TCR pairs. A later analysis estimated false discovery rates by permuting HLA or CMV assignments 20 times. In a later analysis, co-occurring TCRs were grouped with DBSCAN, and TCRdist sequence similarity was added when clustering was performed within HLA-allele-positive subsets. Repertoires with fewer than 30,000 or more than 120,000 public chains were left out of co-occurrence clustering, as were five repertoires with anomalous nucleotide sharing. Entries here come from immuneACCESS through TCRdb and include only in-frame sequences with V and J called. Some clones fail to appear in such tables; in the studies checked, an unresolved V gene covers under half of the shortfall, and the cause of the remainder is unknown. Clonal size and the V and J genes are those of that table, whereas D and trimming came from the DNA. The sample table shows approximately 130,000 clones, and approximately 85% are seen once. The top ten clonotypes cover about 7% of the sample.

The receptor was derived from a woman between 25 and 40 years old in good health and CMV-seropositive. The sequenced sample was PBMCs.

For the CDR3, the sequence is CASSQDRSLWVAANEQFF. The bases are TGCGCCAGCAGCCAAGATAGGAGCCTCTGGGTCGCGGCGAATGAGCAGTTCTTC. This chain is built from TRBV4-1 and TRBJ2-1, with the identity of the D gene unclear. The CDR3 covers 18 residues, taking in both the cysteine and the phenylalanine. Only the CDR3 portion is preserved as DNA: 54 bases, with reading frame beginning at the first base. The germline V gene provides CDR1 MGHRA and CDR2 YSYEKL. V is reduced by 0 bases and J by 7 bases, leaving a spacing of 22 bases between them.